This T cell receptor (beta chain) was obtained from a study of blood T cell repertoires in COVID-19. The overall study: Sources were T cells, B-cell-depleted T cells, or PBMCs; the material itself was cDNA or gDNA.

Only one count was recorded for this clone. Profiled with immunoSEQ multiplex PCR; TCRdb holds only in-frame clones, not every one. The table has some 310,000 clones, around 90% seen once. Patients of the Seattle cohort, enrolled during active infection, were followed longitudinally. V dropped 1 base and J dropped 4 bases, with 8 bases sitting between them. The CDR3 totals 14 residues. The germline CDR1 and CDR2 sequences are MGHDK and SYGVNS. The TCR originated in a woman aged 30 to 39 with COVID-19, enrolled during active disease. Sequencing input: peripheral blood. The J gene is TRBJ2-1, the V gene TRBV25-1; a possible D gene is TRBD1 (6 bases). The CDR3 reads CASSELTGYNEQFF. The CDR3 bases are TGTGCCAGCAGTGAATTGACAGGATACAATGAGCAGTTCTTC.